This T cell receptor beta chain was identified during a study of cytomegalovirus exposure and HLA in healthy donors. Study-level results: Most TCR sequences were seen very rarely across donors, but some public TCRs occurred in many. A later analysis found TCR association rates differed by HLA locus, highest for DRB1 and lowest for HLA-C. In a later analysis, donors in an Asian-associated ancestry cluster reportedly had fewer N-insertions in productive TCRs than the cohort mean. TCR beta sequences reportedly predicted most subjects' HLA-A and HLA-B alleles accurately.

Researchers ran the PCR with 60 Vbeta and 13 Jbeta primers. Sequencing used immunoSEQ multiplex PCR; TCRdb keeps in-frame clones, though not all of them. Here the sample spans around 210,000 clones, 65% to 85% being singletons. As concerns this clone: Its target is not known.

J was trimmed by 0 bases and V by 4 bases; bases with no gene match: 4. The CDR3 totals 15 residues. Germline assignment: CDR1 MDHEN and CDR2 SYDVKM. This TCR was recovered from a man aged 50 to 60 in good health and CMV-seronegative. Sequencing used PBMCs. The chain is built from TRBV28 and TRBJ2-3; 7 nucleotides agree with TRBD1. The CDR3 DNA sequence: TGTGCCAGCAGTTGGGACAGTTCTAGCACAGATACGCAGTATTTT. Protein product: CASSWDSSSTDTQYF.